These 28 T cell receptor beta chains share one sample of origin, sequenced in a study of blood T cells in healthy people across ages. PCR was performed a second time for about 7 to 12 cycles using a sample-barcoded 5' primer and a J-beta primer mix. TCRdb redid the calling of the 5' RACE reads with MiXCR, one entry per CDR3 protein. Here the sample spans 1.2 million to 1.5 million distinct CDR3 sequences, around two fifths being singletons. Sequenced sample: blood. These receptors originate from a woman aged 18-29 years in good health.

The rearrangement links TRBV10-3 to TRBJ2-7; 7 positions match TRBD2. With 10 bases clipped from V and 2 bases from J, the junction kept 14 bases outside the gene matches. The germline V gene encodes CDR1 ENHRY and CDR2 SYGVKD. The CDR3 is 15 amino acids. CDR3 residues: CATSGGRDTTYEQYF. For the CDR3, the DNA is TGTGCCACCTCCGGGGGGAGGGATACTACCTACGAGCAGTACTTC.

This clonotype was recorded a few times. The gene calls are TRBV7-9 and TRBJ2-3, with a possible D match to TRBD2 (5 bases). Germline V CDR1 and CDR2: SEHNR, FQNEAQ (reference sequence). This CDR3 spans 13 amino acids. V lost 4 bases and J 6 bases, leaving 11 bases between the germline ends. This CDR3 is CASSSYGVDTQYF. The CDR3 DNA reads TGTGCCAGCAGCTCATACGGGGTTGATACGCAGTATTTT.

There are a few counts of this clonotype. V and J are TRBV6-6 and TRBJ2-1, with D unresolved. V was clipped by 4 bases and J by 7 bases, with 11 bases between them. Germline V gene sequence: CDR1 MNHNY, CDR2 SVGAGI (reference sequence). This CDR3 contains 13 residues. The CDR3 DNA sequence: TGTGCCAGCAGTTTCGAATCCAGGAATGAGCAGTTCTTC. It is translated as CASSFESRNEQFF.

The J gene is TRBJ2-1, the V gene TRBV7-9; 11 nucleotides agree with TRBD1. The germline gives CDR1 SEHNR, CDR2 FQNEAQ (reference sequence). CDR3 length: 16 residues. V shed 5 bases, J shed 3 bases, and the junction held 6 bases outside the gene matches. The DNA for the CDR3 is TGTGCCAGCAGCCCGTGGGACAGGGGGAGCTACAATGAGCAGTTCTTC. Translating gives CASSPWDRGSYNEQFF. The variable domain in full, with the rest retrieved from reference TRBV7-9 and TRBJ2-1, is DTGVSQNPRHKITKRGQNVTFRCDPISEHNRLYWYRQTLGQGPEFLTYFQNEAQLEKSRLLSDRFSAERPKGSFSTLEIQRTEQGDSAMYLCASSPWDRGSYNEQFFGPGTRLTVL.

The CDR3 DNA follows: TGTGCCATATGGGCGGGGGCGAACACCGGGGAGCTGTTTTTT. Protein: CAIWAGANTGELFF. This chain joins TRBV10-3 and TRBJ2-2; TRBD2 agrees at 7 bases. This CDR3 region has 14 residues. Germline V gives CDR1 ENHRY, CDR2 SYGVKD. V gave up 9 bases and J gave up 0 bases; unmatched junction bases: 4.

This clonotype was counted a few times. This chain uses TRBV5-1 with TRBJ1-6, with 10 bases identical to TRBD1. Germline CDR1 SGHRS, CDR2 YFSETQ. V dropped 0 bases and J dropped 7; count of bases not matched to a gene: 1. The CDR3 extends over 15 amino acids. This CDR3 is CASSLAGQGNSPLHF. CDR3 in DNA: TGCGCCAGCAGCTTGGCGGGACAGGGGAATTCACCCCTCCACTTT.

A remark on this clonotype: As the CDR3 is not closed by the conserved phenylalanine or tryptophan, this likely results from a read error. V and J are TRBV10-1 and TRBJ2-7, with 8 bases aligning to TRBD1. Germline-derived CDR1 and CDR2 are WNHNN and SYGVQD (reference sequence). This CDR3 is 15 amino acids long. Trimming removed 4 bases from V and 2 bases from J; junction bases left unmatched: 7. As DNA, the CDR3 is TGCGCCAGCAGTGCCCCCGGGACAGGTACCTACGAGCAGTACTTA. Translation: CASSAPGTGTYEQYL.

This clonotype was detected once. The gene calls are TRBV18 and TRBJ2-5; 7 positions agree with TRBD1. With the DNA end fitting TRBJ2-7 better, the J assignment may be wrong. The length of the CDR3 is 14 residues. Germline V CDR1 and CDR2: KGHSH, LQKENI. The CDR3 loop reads CASSRTGEGGEQYF. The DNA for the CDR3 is TGTGCCAGCTCTAGGACAGGAGAAGGAGGCGAGCAGTACTTC.

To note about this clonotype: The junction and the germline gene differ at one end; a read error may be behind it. The CDR3 DNA follows: TGTGCCAGCATCTTAGGGCGAGGACTAGCAGATAATGAGCAGTTCTTC. It yields the protein CASILGRGLADNEQFF. This chain uses TRBV7-9 with TRBJ2-1; 8 bases line up with TRBD2. Germline-derived CDR1 and CDR2 are SEHNR and FQNEAQ (reference sequence). The CDR3 is 16 residues long.

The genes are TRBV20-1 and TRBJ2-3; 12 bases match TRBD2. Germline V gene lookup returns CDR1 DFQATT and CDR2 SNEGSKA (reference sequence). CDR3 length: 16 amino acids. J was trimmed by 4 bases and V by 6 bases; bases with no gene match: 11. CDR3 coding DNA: TGCAGTGCCCCGGTACCTAGCGGGAGGGGAGCAGATACGCAGTATTTT. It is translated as CSAPVPSGRGADTQYF.

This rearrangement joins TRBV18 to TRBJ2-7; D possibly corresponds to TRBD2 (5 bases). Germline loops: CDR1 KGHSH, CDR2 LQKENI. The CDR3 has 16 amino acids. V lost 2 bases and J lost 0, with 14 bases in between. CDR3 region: CASSPMSGRSSYEQYF. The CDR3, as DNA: TGTGCCAGCTCACCAATGAGCGGACGGAGCTCCTACGAGCAGTACTTC.

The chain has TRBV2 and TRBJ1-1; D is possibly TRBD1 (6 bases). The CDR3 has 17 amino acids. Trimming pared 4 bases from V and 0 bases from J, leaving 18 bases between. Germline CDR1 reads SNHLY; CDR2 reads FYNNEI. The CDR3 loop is CASSGGAGTHMNTEAFF. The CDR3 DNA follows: TGTGCCAGCAGTGGGGGGGCCGGGACACACATGAACACTGAAGCTTTCTTT.

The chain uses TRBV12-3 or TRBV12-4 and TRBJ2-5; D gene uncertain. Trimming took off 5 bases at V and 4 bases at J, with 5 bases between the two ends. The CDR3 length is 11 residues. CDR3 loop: CASSKSETQYF. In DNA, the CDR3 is TGTGCCAGCAGTAAATCAGAGACCCAGTACTTC.

CDR3: CASSELKGNNSPLHF. CDR3 DNA: TGTGCCAGCAGTGAACTAAAGGGCAATAATTCACCCCTCCACTTT. The chain links TRBV25-1 to TRBJ1-6; D is ambiguous. V gave up 2 bases and J gave up 5 bases, with 10 bases separating them. The CDR3 is 15 amino acids. Germline CDR1 is MGHDK and CDR2 is SYGVNS.

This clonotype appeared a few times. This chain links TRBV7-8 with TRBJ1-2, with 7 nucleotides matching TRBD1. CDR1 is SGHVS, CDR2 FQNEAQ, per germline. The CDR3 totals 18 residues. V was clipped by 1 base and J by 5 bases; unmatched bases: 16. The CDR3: CASSLVSRQGGQWYGYTF. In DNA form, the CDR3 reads TGTGCCAGCAGCTTAGTATCCCGCCAGGGGGGGCAATGGTATGGCTACACCTTC.

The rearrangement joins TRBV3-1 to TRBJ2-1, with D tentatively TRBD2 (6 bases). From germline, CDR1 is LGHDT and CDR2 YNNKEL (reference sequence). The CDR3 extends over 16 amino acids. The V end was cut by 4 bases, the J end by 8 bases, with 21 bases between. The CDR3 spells CASSPITGRDGDEQFF. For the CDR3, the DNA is TGTGCCAGCAGCCCTATTACTGGGCGGGATGGGGATGAGCAGTTCTTC.

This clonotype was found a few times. The DNA of the CDR3 is TGTGCCAGCAGTTTAGTACGGGGGACCCAAGAGACCCAGTACTTC. Its protein product is CASSLVRGTQETQYF. The chain employs TRBV12-3 or TRBV12-4 and TRBJ2-5, with TRBD2 as a possible D gene (6 bases). Between the trimmed V and J ends, which lost 1 base and 1 base, there was a span of 10 bases. The CDR3 extends over 15 amino acids.

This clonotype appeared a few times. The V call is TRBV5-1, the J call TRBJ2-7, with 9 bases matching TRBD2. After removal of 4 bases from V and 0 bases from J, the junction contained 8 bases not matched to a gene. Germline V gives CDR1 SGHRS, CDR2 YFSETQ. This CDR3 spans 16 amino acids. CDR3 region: CASSPLGAGGSYEQYF. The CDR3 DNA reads TGCGCCAGCAGCCCTCTGGGAGCGGGGGGCTCCTACGAGCAGTACTTC.

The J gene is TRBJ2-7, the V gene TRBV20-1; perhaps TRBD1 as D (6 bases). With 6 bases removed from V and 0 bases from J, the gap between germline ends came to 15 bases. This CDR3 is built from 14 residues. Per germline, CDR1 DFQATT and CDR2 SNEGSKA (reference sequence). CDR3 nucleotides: TGCAGTGCGAGGGACACACGGAGCTCCTACGAGCAGTACTTC. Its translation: CSARDTRSSYEQYF.

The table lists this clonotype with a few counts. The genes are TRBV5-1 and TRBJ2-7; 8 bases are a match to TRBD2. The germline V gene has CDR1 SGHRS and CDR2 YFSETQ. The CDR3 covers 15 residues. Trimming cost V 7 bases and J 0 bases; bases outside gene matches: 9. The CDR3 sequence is CASALSGGYSYEQYF. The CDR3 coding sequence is TGCGCCAGCGCACTCTCGGGGGGGTACTCCTACGAGCAGTACTTC.

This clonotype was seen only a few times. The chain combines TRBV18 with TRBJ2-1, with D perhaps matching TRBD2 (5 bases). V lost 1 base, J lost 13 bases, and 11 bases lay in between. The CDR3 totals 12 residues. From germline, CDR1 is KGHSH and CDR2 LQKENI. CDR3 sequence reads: CASSPQGETQFF. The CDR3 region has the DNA TGTGCCAGCTCACCACAGGGAGAGACCCAGTTCTTC.

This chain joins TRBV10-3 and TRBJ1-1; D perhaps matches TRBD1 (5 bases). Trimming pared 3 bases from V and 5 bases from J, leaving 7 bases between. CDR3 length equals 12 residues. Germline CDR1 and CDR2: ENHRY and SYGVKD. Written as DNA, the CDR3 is TGTGCCATCAGTGATGAGGGGACTGAAGCTTTCTTT. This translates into CAISDEGTEAFF.

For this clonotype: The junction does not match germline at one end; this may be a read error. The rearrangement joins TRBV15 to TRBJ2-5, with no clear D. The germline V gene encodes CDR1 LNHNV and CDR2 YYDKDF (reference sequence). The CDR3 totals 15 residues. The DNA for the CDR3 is TGTGCCACCAGCAGAGGAGGAGCGTTCCAAGAGACCCTGTACTTC. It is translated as CATSRGGAFQETLYF.

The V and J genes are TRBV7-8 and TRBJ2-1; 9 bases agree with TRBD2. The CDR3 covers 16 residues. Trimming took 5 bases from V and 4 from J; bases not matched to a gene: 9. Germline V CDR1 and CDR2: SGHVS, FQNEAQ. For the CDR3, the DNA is TGTGCCAGCAGCGCCCAGCGGGGGGCCGGATACAATGAGCAGTTCTTC. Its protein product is CASSAQRGAGYNEQFF.

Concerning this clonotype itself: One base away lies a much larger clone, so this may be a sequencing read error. CDR3 coding DNA: TGCAGCGTTGAAGATCTCGACAGCTACGAGCAGTACTTC. It specifies CSVEDLDSYEQYF. The chain carries TRBV29-1 and TRBJ2-7, with a possible D match to TRBD1 (5 bases). Looked up from germline, CDR1 is SQVTM and CDR2 is ANQGSEA. The CDR3 covers 13 residues. V was clipped by 0 bases and J by 3 bases, with 9 bases between them.

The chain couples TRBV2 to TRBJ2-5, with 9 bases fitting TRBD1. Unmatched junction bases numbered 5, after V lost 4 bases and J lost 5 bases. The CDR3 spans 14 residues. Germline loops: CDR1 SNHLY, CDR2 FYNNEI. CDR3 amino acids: CASSGTGVLETQYF. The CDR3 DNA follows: TGTGCCAGCAGTGGGACAGGGGTTTTGGAGACCCAGTACTTC. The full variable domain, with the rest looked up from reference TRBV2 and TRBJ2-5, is EPEVTQTPSHQVTQMGQEVILRCVPISNHLYFYWYRQILGQKVEFLVSFYNNEISEKSEIFDDQFSVERPDGSNFTLKIRSTKLEDSAMYFCASSGTGVLETQYFGPGTRLLVL.

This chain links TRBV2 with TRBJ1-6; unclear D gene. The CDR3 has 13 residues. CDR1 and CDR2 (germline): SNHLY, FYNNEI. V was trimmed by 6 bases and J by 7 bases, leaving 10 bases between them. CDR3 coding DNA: TGTGCCAGCAGGGACGGTGGAAATTCACCCCTCCACTTT. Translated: CASRDGGNSPLHF.

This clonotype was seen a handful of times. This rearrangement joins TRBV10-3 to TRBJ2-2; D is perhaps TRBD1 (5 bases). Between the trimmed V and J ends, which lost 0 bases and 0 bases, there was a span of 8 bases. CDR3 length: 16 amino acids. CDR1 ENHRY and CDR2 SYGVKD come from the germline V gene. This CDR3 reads CAISESGRPNTGELFF. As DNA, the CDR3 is TGTGCCATCAGTGAGTCGGGGCGGCCGAACACCGGGGAGCTGTTTTTT.